The next 15 T cell receptor beta chains were all read from a single sample in a study of post-analysis software for immune sequencing data. Study findings and constraints: Four or five TRBV segments were more frequent in patients than controls; TRBV5-6, TRBV5-1 and TRBV20-1 belonged to this group.

Tagging with unique molecular identifiers was a feature of the TCR beta cDNA libraries. One entry per CDR3 protein results from TCRdb running MiXCR on the PCR reads. The sample has some 890,000 distinct CDR3 sequences, around 53% seen once. No antigen has been identified for these receptors. Sample: blood. Receptors originate from a girl aged 5 to 17 with multiple sclerosis.

V usage is TRBV12-3 or TRBV12-4 and J usage is TRBJ1-2; D gene uncertain. Trimming removed 7 bases at V and 5 bases at J, with 14 bases between. CDR3 size: 13 residues. In nucleotides, the CDR3 is TGTGCCAGCATGCTTCAGCCAAATTATGGCTACACCTTC. Its translation: CASMLQPNYGYTF.

The chain employs TRBV4-2 and TRBJ2-4; D ambiguous. The J call may be wrong; the DNA end is better matched by TRBJ2-7. The CDR3 sequence is 15 residues long. Germline V gives CDR1 LGHNA, CDR2 YNFKEQ. CDR3 loop: CASSQDSKGMNEQYF. The CDR3 nucleotides read TGTGCCAGCAGCCAAGATTCGAAAGGGATGAACGAGCAGTACTTC.

This chain uses TRBV3-1 with TRBJ1-3, with a possible D match to TRBD1 (5 bases). Germline V gene data show CDR1 as LGHDT and CDR2 as YNNKEL (reference sequence). V was shortened by 4 bases and J by 4 bases, with 20 bases between the two germline ends. The CDR3 runs 17 residues. In nucleotides, the CDR3 is TGTGCCAGCAGCCTGAGTACGGCAGGGCCTAGAGGAAACACCATATATTTT. Its translation is CASSLSTAGPRGNTIYF.

The J gene is TRBJ2-3, the V gene TRBV6-6, with D perhaps TRBD1 (6 bases). The length of the CDR3 is 15 residues. Germline CDR1 reads MNHNY; CDR2 reads SVGAGI (reference sequence). Deletions cut 6 bases from V and 3 bases from J, with 16 bases between. In DNA, the CDR3 is TGTGCCAGCAGGAAACAGGGTGCTTGGACAGATACGCAGTATTTT. It codes for CASRKQGAWTDTQYF.

This clonotype was found a few times. The chain has TRBV6-5 and TRBJ2-1; D not resolved. The germline gives CDR1 MNHEY, CDR2 SVGAGI. The CDR3 consists of 15 residues. V was cut by 4 bases and J by 0 bases, with 10 bases left in between. CDR3 nucleotide sequence: TGTGCCAGCAGTTCCTCAAGAAGCTCCTACAATGAGCAGTTCTTC. Translated: CASSSSRSSYNEQFF.

V usage is TRBV5-1 and J usage is TRBJ2-3, with TRBD2 matching over 7 bases. After removal of 1 base from V and 0 bases from J, the junction contained 5 bases not matched to a gene. This CDR3 has 16 amino acids. CDR1 is SGHRS, CDR2 YFSETQ, per germline. Written as DNA, the CDR3 is TGCGCCAGCAGCTTGTGGAGCGGGGTTAGCACAGATACGCAGTATTTT. Its protein product is CASSLWSGVSTDTQYF.

The V gene is TRBV12-3 or TRBV12-4, the J gene TRBJ2-7; D gene uncertain. Trimming stripped 3 bases from V and 10 bases from J, with 10 bases between. The CDR3 spans 11 residues. The CDR3 coding sequence is TGTGCCAGCAGTTTCGAGGCTTACCAGTACTTC. The encoded protein is CASSFEAYQYF.

The V gene is TRBV5-1, the J gene TRBJ2-3; weak D call: TRBD2 (6 bases). The germline CDR1 and CDR2 sequences are SGHRS and YFSETQ. The CDR3 runs 15 residues. V lost 0 bases to trimming and J lost 7 bases, with 15 bases between them. Here the CDR3 reads CASSLEGTAPNTQYF. As DNA, the CDR3 is TGCGCCAGCAGCTTGGAGGGGACTGCCCCGAATACGCAGTATTTT.

The rearrangement links TRBV6-1 to TRBJ2-1, with a possible D match to TRBD2 (6 bases). The CDR3 runs 15 residues. The V gene lost 7 bases and the J gene lost 0 bases, with 13 bases spanning the gap. CDR1 is MNHNS and CDR2 is SASEGT in the germline V gene. The CDR3 coding sequence is TGTGCCAGCAATCCGAGGGAGGTCTCCTACAATGAGCAGTTCTTC. Its translation: CASNPREVSYNEQFF.

This rearrangement joins TRBV5-1 to TRBJ1-1; 7 bases line up with TRBD1. V lost 4 bases to trimming and J lost 6 bases; unmatched junction nucleotides: 9. This CDR3 spans 14 amino acids. Germline CDR1 reads SGHRS; CDR2 reads YFSETQ. CDR3 coding DNA: TGCGCCAGCAGCCCAGGACAGGCGGGCTCTGAAGCTTTCTTT. Translation: CASSPGQAGSEAFF.

In DNA form, the CDR3 reads TGCAGTGCTCCTTCACCTAGCGGGAGCTCCTACGAGCAGTACTTC. Its translation is CSAPSPSGSSYEQYF. V is TRBV20-1 and J is TRBJ2-7, with 10 bases fitting TRBD2. This CDR3 has 15 amino acids. The J segment lost 0 bases and the V segment lost 5 bases, leaving 7 bases of the junction unmatched. From germline, CDR1 is DFQATT and CDR2 SNEGSKA (reference sequence).

J is TRBJ2-5 and V is TRBV24-1; D gene unclear. Per germline, CDR1 KGHDR and CDR2 SFDVKD. The CDR3 covers 13 residues. V was cut by 0 bases and J by 11 bases, with 12 bases left in between. The CDR3: CATSDLVVQEQYF. The DNA for the CDR3 is TGTGCCACCAGTGATTTGGTCGTGCAGGAGCAGTACTTC.

The rearrangement joins TRBV20-1 to TRBJ2-7; 12 bases fit TRBD2. V dropped 5 bases and J dropped 3; count of bases not matched to a gene: 5. Germline V CDR1 and CDR2: DFQATT, SNEGSKA (reference sequence). The CDR3 spans 14 residues. The CDR3 is CSARLAGDFYEQYF. The CDR3 DNA reads as TGCAGTGCTCGACTAGCGGGAGACTTCTACGAGCAGTACTTC.

V usage is TRBV12-3 or TRBV12-4 and J usage is TRBJ1-5; unclear D gene. V was clipped by 5 bases and J by 1 base, with 18 bases between them. This CDR3 region has 17 residues. The CDR3 DNA reads as TGTGCCAGCAGTCATAGACCCTTAGGAATAAGCAATCAGCCCCAGCATTTT. This encodes CASSHRPLGISNQPQHF.

The count of this clonotype is one. The chain carries TRBV15 and TRBJ2-1, with unresolved D. The CDR3 is 15 amino acids. Per germline, CDR1 LNHNV and CDR2 YYDKDF (reference sequence). V dropped 5 bases and J dropped 3 bases, with 14 bases sitting between them. This chain's CDR3 is CATSVGMAGYNEQFF. CDR3 sequence (DNA): TGTGCCACCAGCGTAGGAATGGCCGGCTACAATGAGCAGTTCTTC.